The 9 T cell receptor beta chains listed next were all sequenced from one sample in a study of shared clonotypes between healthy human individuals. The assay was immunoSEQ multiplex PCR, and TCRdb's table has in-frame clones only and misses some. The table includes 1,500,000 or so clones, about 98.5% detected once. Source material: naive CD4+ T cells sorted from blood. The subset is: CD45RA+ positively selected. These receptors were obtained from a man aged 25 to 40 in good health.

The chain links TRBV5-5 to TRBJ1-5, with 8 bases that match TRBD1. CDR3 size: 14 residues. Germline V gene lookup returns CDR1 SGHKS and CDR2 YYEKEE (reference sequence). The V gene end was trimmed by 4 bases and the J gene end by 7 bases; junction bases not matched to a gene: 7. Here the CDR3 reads CASSADRVSQPQHF. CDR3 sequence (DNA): TGTGCCAGCAGCGCGGACAGGGTAAGCCAGCCCCAGCATTTT.

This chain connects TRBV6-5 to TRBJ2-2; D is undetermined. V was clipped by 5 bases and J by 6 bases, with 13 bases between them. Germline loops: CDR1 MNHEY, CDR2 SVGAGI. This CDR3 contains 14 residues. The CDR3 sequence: CASSGQTPAGELFF. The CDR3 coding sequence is TGTGCCAGCAGTGGCCAAACTCCGGCCGGGGAGCTGTTTTTT.

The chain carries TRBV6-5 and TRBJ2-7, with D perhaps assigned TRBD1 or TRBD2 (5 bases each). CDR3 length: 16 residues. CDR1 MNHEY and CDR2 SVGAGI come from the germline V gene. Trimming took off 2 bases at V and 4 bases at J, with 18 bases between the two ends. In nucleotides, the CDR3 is TGTGCCAGCAGTTACGCCCCCGGGACGGAATATTACGAGCAGTACTTC. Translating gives CASSYAPGTEYYEQYF.

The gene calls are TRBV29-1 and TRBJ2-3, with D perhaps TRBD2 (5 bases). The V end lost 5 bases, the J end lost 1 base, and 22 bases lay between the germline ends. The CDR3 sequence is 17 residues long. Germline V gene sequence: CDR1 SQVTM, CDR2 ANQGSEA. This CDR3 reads CSVLATPGGGRTDTQYF. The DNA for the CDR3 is TGCAGCGTTTTAGCGACTCCGGGTGGCGGACGCACAGATACGCAGTATTTT.

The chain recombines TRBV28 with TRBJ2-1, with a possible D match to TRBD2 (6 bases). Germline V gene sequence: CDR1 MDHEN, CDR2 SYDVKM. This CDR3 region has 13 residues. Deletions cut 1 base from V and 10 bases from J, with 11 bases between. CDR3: CASSLSGGNEQFF. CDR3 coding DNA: TGTGCCAGCAGTTTATCGGGCGGGAACGAGCAGTTCTTC.

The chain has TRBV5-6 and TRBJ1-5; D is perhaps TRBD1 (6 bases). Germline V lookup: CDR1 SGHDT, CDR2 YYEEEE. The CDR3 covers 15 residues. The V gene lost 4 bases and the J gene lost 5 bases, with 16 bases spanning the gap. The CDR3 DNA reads TGTGCCAGCAGCCCCGGGGGCAGTCGATATCAGCCCCAGCATTTT. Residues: CASSPGGSRYQPQHF.

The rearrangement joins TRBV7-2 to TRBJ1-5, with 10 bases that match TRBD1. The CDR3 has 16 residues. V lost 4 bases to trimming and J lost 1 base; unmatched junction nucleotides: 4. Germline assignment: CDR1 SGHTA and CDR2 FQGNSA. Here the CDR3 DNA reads TGTGCCAGCAGCTCGCCGGGACAGGGGAGCAATCAGCCCCAGCATTTT. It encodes CASSSPGQGSNQPQHF.

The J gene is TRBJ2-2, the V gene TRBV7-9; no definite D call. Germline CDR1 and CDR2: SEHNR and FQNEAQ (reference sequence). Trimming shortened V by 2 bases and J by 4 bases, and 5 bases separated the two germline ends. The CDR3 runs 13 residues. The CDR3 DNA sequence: TGTGCCAGCAGCTTAAGTCGCACCGGGGAGCTGTTTTTT. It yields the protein CASSLSRTGELFF.

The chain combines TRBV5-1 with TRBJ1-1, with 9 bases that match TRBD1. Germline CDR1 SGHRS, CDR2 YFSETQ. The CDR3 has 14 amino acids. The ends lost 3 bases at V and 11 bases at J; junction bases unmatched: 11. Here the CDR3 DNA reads TGCGCCAGCAGCTGGGACAGGGCGCACCAAAGGGCTTTCTTT. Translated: CASSWDRAHQRAFF.